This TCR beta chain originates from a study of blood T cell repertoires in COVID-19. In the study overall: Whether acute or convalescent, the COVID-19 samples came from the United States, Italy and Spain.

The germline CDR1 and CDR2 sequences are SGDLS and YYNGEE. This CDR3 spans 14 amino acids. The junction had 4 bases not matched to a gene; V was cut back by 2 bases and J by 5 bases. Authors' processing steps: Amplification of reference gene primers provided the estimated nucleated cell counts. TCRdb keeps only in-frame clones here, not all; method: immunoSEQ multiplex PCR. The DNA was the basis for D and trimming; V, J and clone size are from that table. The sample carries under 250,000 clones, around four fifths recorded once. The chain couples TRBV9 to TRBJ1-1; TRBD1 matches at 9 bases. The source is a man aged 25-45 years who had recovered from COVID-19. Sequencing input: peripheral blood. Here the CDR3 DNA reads TGTGCCAGCAGCGTGCATGGGACAGGGACTGAAGCTTTCTTT. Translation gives CASSVHGTGTEAFF.